A single sample gave rise to the 26 T cell receptor beta chains below, sequenced in a study of T cells in Graves' hyperthyroidism and ophthalmopathy. RNA transcripts gave rise to amplified TCR beta CDR3 regions. Researchers ran a first-round RT-PCR on the TCR CDR3 using the HTBI primer set. TCRdb reprocessed the multiplex PCR reads via MiXCR and lists one record per CDR3 protein. The table lists more than 500,000 distinct CDR3 sequences, roughly 14% of them singletons. Sample: blood. These receptors were obtained from a woman aged 40 to 50 with Graves' ophthalmopathy.

This clonotype was seen a handful of times. The rearrangement uses TRBV20-1 and TRBJ2-7, with D perhaps matching TRBD1 (6 bases). The V gene lost 6 bases and the J gene lost 2 bases, with 17 bases spanning the gap. Germline CDR1 and CDR2: DFQATT and SNEGSKA (reference sequence). The CDR3 is made up of 14 amino acids. The CDR3 nucleotides are TGCAGTGCCGATAACAGGGACCCTACCTACGAGCAGTACTTC. Its translation: CSADNRDPTYEQYF.

This clonotype came up many times. V gene TRBV29-1 combines with J gene TRBJ2-7; TRBD2 agrees at 10 bases. J gave up 4 bases and V 5 bases, and 5 bases lay outside the gene matches. This CDR3 comprises 13 residues. The V gene's germline CDR1 is SQVTM and CDR2 ANQGSEA. The CDR3 sequence is CSVRSSGSYEQYF. The DNA for the CDR3 is TGCAGCGTTCGATCTAGCGGGAGTTACGAGCAGTACTTC.

This clonotype was observed many times. This chain uses TRBV12-3 or TRBV12-4 with TRBJ2-5; the match to TRBD1 covers 11 bases. The CDR3 is made up of 14 amino acids. Germline trimming cut 6 bases from V and 5 bases from J; bases unmatched to any gene: 5. The CDR3 DNA follows: TGTGCCAGCAGAGGACAGGGGGCGTGGGAGACCCAGTACTTC. Residues: CASRGQGAWETQYF.

This clonotype showed up just a few times. This rearrangement joins TRBV28 to TRBJ2-5, with 7 bases aligning to TRBD1. Looked up from germline, CDR1 is MDHEN and CDR2 is SYDVKM. This CDR3 contains 16 residues. With 4 bases clipped from V and 2 bases from J, the junction kept 10 bases outside the gene matches. DNA for the CDR3: TGTGCCAGCAGTTCTCCCAGGGGACAGAGACAAGAGACCCAGTACTTC. Residues: CASSSPRGQRQETQYF.

Of note for this clonotype: The CDR3 does not end in the conserved phenylalanine or tryptophan, so this is likely a read error. The limits of the CDR3 on the DNA are not certain, so only TCRdb's listed CDR3 is given. V gene TRBV6-1 combines with J gene TRBJ1-2; the DNA was not compared with TRBD1, the D call given in the table. The CDR3 adds up to 11 amino acids, both ends counted. Germline V gene lookup returns CDR1 MNHNS and CDR2 SASEGT. CDR3 loop: CASSDPTGRYH.

This clonotype occurred many times. The chain employs TRBV20-1 and TRBJ2-5; 7 nucleotides align to TRBD2. This CDR3 is 12 amino acids long. The ends lost 5 bases at V and 6 bases at J; junction bases unmatched: 6. The germline V gene has CDR1 DFQATT and CDR2 SNEGSKA (reference sequence). The CDR3 spells CSAERDFKTQYF. The CDR3 DNA reads TGCAGTGCTGAGCGGGATTTTAAGACCCAGTACTTC.

This clonotype was counted many times. The rearrangement links TRBV6-4 to TRBJ1-1, with 9 bases fitting TRBD1. V shed 1 base and J 1 base; nucleotides not matched to a gene: 4. Germline values: CDR1 MRHNA, CDR2 SNTAGT. The CDR3 is 16 amino acids. CDR3: CASSDWTGETNTEAFF. The DNA for the CDR3 is TGTGCCAGCAGTGACTGGACAGGGGAAACGAACACTGAAGCTTTCTTT.

This clonotype was recorded a few times. V gene TRBV27 combines with J gene TRBJ1-1; the D gene is possibly TRBD1 (5 bases). V gave up 3 bases and J gave up 0 bases, with 14 bases separating them. CDR1 and CDR2 (germline): MNHEY, SMNVEV (reference sequence). The CDR3 is 16 residues long. CDR3 in DNA: TGTGCCAGCAGTTTTGCTAGGGGCCCTCTGAACACTGAAGCTTTCTTT. Protein: CASSFARGPLNTEAFF.

This clonotype appeared many times. V is TRBV7-2 and J is TRBJ2-5; a possible D gene is TRBD1 (6 bases). Per germline, CDR1 SGHTA and CDR2 FQGNSA. The ends were cut back, 5 bases at V and 4 bases at J, with 14 bases in the middle. There are 14 residues in the CDR3. The CDR3 bases are TGTGCCAGCAGCCCCTTGGGGGCGGGAGAGACCCAGTACTTC. It encodes CASSPLGAGETQYF.

This clonotype has more than one count but fewer than ten. This chain's CDR3 is CASSEQGLGYEQYF. The CDR3 DNA reads as TGTGCCAGCAGTGAACAGGGTTTAGGCTACGAGCAGTACTTC. The chain employs TRBV12-3 or TRBV12-4 and TRBJ2-7; D might be TRBD1 (6 bases). The V end lost 5 bases, the J end lost 3 bases, and 14 bases lay between the germline ends. The CDR3 loop spans 14 amino acids.

In its sample, this clonotype was seen many times. A much larger clone lies a single base off, so this may be a read error. The chain links TRBV6-2 or TRBV6-3 to TRBJ2-5; 7 nucleotides align to TRBD2. The ends lost 2 bases at V and 3 bases at J; junction bases unmatched: 0. CDR1 is MNHEY and CDR2 is SVGEGT in the germline V gene. The CDR3 has 13 residues. The CDR3 coding sequence is TGTGCCAGCAGTTACGCGGGAGAAGAGACCCAGTACTTC. Its translation is CASSYAGEETQYF.

This clonotype was detected many times. This chain connects TRBV6-5 to TRBJ2-7; no clear D. Trimming shortened V by 2 bases and J by 0 bases, and 8 bases separated the two germline ends. CDR3 length: 14 residues. Germline CDR1 and CDR2: MNHEY and SVGAGI. The DNA of the CDR3 is TGTGCCAGCAGTTACGACTGGAGCTCCTACGAGCAGTACTTC. Its translation: CASSYDWSSYEQYF.

This clonotype was seen more than once but under ten times. V gene TRBV27 combines with J gene TRBJ2-7, with 10 positions matching TRBD1. The CDR3 extends over 15 amino acids. CDR1 and CDR2 (germline): MNHEY, SMNVEV (reference sequence). Trimming took 5 bases from V and 1 from J; bases not matched to a gene: 5. CDR3 nucleotides: TGTGCCAGCAGTAAATGGACAGGGGGTTCCTACGAGCAGTACTTC. It specifies CASSKWTGGSYEQYF.

V usage is TRBV7-6 and J usage is TRBJ2-2; perhaps TRBD2 as D (5 bases). Trimming removed 10 bases at V and 0 bases at J, with 9 bases between. The CDR3 length is 13 residues. Germline V gene data show CDR1 as SGHVS and CDR2 as FNYEAQ. CDR3 sequence: CATLRANTGELFF. Written as DNA, the CDR3 is TGTGCCACCCTGAGGGCGAACACCGGGGAGCTGTTTTTT.

This clonotype was detected many times. The chain couples TRBV20-1 to TRBJ2-7, with TRBD2 as a possible D gene (6 bases). The V end lost 5 bases, the J end lost 6 bases, and 20 bases lay between the germline ends. Germline V gene sequence: CDR1 DFQATT, CDR2 SNEGSKA (reference sequence). This CDR3 spans 14 amino acids. CDR3 region: CSAAGSGLAVEQYF. In DNA form, the CDR3 reads TGCAGTGCTGCCGGGAGCGGGTTAGCTGTCGAGCAGTACTTC.

Many counts were recorded for this clonotype. The chain carries TRBV10-1 and TRBJ2-6, with 7 bases aligning to TRBD1. The CDR3 is 16 residues long. Germline V lookup: CDR1 WNHNN, CDR2 SYGVQD (reference sequence). J was trimmed by 0 bases and V by 4 bases; bases with no gene match: 3. Here the CDR3 DNA reads TGCGCCAGCAGTGGAGACAGGGACTCTGGGGCCAACGTCCTGACTTTC. Translating it yields CASSGDRDSGANVLTF.

The genes are TRBV7-9 and TRBJ1-1; 8 positions agree with TRBD1. V lost 7 bases, J lost 6 bases, and 7 bases stayed unmatched. This CDR3 region has 13 residues. Germline V gene lookup returns CDR1 SEHNR and CDR2 FQNEAQ (reference sequence). CDR3 in amino acids: CASNGQGVPEAFF. The CDR3 DNA reads as TGTGCCAGCAACGGACAGGGTGTCCCTGAAGCTTTCTTT.

The chain carries TRBV20-1 and TRBJ2-7; D ambiguous. V was shortened by 1 base and J by 3 bases, with 22 bases between the two germline ends. CDR1 is DFQATT, CDR2 SNEGSKA, per germline (reference sequence). The CDR3 loop spans 17 amino acids. In nucleotides, the CDR3 is TGCAGTGCTAGAGTGGTGGATGGGTTACGGGTAGGCTACGAGCAGTACTTC. This sequence encodes CSARVVDGLRVGYEQYF.

This clonotype was seen at least ten times. The chain combines TRBV29-1 with TRBJ2-1; no definite D call. The germline gives CDR1 SQVTM, CDR2 ANQGSEA. V lost 0 bases to trimming and J lost 0 bases, with 3 bases between them. This CDR3 spans 13 amino acids. CDR3 loop: CSVEDSSYNEQFF. Here the CDR3 DNA reads TGCAGCGTTGAAGATAGCTCCTACAATGAGCAGTTCTTC.

This rearrangement joins TRBV6-5 to TRBJ2-5, with D possibly being TRBD2 (7 bases). Germline V gene data show CDR1 as MNHEY and CDR2 as SVGAGI. Trimming removed 0 bases from V and 5 bases from J, with 10 bases in between. The CDR3 extends over 14 amino acids. The CDR3 spells CASSYSGGPETQYF. As DNA, the CDR3 is TGTGCCAGCAGTTACTCGGGGGGGCCGGAGACCCAGTACTTC.

This clonotype has a count of ten or more. The V and J genes are TRBV12-3 or TRBV12-4 and TRBJ2-7, with TRBD1 matching over 10 bases. The CDR3 has 13 residues. J lost 7 bases, V lost 5 bases, and 5 bases had no gene match. The CDR3 loop reads CASSADRGHEQYF. The DNA of the CDR3 is TGTGCCAGCAGTGCAGACAGGGGGCATGAGCAGTACTTC.

This clonotype showed up many times. This chain uses TRBV2 with TRBJ2-3; D is unclear. The V end lost 7 bases, the J end lost 2 bases, and 13 bases lay between the germline ends. The CDR3 is 14 amino acids. Germline CDR1 and CDR2: SNHLY and FYNNEI. The CDR3 sequence: CASIPGPATDTQYF. The CDR3 DNA sequence: TGTGCCAGCATACCGGGCCCTGCCACAGATACGCAGTATTTT.

This clonotype has at least ten counts. This chain joins TRBV19 and TRBJ1-1; D remains unclear. Between the trimmed V and J ends, which lost 2 bases and 1 base, there was a span of 8 bases. The CDR3 runs to 14 residues. Germline loops: CDR1 LNHDA, CDR2 SQIVND (reference sequence). Here the CDR3 DNA reads TGTGCCAGTAGTATAACAGCAGAGAACACTGAAGCTTTCTTT. It yields the protein CASSITAENTEAFF.

There are a few counts of this clonotype. One end of the junction is discordant with germline, which a read error may explain. The V and J genes are TRBV15 and TRBJ1-1; D perhaps matches TRBD1 (5 bases). CDR1 and CDR2 from the germline V gene are LNHNV and YYDKDF (reference sequence). This CDR3 is 13 amino acids long. The CDR3 loop reads CVTSRDSTSEAFF. The DNA of the CDR3 is TGTGTCACCAGCAGAGACAGCACTTCTGAAGCTTTCTTT.

This clonotype was detected many times. The genes are TRBV28 and TRBJ2-5; the D gene could be TRBD1 or TRBD2 (5 bases each). The CDR3 covers 15 residues. Per the germline V gene, CDR1 is MDHEN and CDR2 is SYDVKM. Trimming left V 5 bases short and J 0 bases short, with 13 bases between. The CDR3 DNA reads TGTGCCAGCAGTGGGGGTGGGCAGAACCAAGAGACCCAGTACTTC. Translation gives CASSGGGQNQETQYF.

This clonotype was detected ten times or more. This chain links TRBV24-1 with TRBJ1-2, with D maybe TRBD1 (6 bases). The CDR3 is made up of 13 amino acids. Germline CDR1 and CDR2: KGHDR and SFDVKD. Trimming stripped 6 bases from V and 2 bases from J, with 9 bases between. CDR3 amino acids: CATSNGGNYGYTF. The DNA of the CDR3 is TGTGCCACCAGTAACGGGGGCAACTATGGCTACACCTTC.